This passage covers 27 T cell receptor beta chains from one sample sequenced in a study of T-cell memory formation after mild COVID-19. TCRdb re-called the 5' RACE reads with MiXCR, one entry per CDR3 protein. Counted here are some 82,000 distinct CDR3 sequences, about 13% occurring once; the ten biggest clones make up around two fifths. Sample: PBMCs or a T cell subset sorted from them (not recorded which). Receptor source: a man younger than 35 who had mild COVID-19 (a few samples of this study predate the infection). Cell type and time point are not known.

CDR3 DNA: TGTGCCAGCACCGAAAGCGATGAGCAGTTCTTC. It codes for CASTESDEQFF. The chain joins TRBV12-3 or TRBV12-4 to TRBJ2-1; D is ambiguous. CDR3 length: 11 amino acids. Trimming pared 7 bases from V and 8 bases from J, leaving 9 bases between.

This chain connects TRBV5-5 to TRBJ1-1; D unclear. With 3 bases removed from V and 3 bases from J, the gap between germline ends came to 15 bases. Germline V gene sequence: CDR1 SGHKS, CDR2 YYEKEE (reference sequence). The CDR3 has 15 residues. CDR3 in amino acids: CASSYPVGLDTEAFF. The CDR3 DNA reads as TGTGCCAGCAGCTACCCGGTGGGCCTTGACACTGAAGCTTTCTTT.

The rearrangement joins TRBV12-3 or TRBV12-4 to TRBJ2-3; unclear D gene. The CDR3 has 14 residues. The V gene lost 5 bases and the J gene lost 1 base, with 10 bases spanning the gap. CDR3 residues: CASSLQSGTDTQYF. CDR3 nucleotides: TGTGCCAGCAGTCTCCAGTCGGGCACAGATACGCAGTATTTT.

The chain is built from TRBV4-1 and TRBJ1-4, with a tentative D call TRBD1 (6 bases). CDR1 is MGHRA, CDR2 YSYEKL, per germline. The CDR3 is 17 amino acids. The V and J ends lost 5 bases and 3 bases respectively, with 19 bases between them. CDR3 in amino acids: CASSDQDRFSANEKLFF. The CDR3 DNA reads TGCGCCAGCAGCGACCAGGACAGATTTTCCGCTAATGAAAAACTGTTTTTT.

This clonotype has only a few counts. The rearrangement links TRBV5-6 to TRBJ2-1; 8 bases fit TRBD1. The junction had 4 bases not matched to a gene; V was cut back by 5 bases and J by 0 bases. There are 15 residues in the CDR3. Germline assignment: CDR1 SGHDT and CDR2 YYEEEE. The CDR3 DNA is TGTGCCAGCAGACCCACAGGGGGCTCCTACAATGAGCAGTTCTTC. Its protein product is CASRPTGGSYNEQFF.

V usage is TRBV6-4 and J usage is TRBJ2-1; the match to TRBD2 covers 11 bases. The CDR3 is made up of 14 amino acids. The V and J ends lost 7 bases and 6 bases, in that order; junction bases with no gene match: 5. Germline values: CDR1 MRHNA, CDR2 SNTAGT. The CDR3 DNA sequence: TGTGCCAGCATTCCGACTAGCGGGGTCAATGAGCAGTTCTTC. It specifies CASIPTSGVNEQFF.

The chain is built from TRBV7-9 and TRBJ2-2, with D unresolved. This CDR3 has 14 residues. In germline, CDR1 is SEHNR, CDR2 FQNEAQ (reference sequence). With 3 bases removed from V and 1 base from J, the gap between germline ends came to 6 bases. The CDR3 loop is CASSFSRNTGELFF. CDR3 sequence (DNA): TGTGCCAGCAGCTTCTCCAGGAACACCGGGGAGCTGTTTTTT.

This clonotype was counted between two and nine times. This chain joins TRBV5-5 and TRBJ1-1, with a tentative D call TRBD1 (5 bases). The CDR3 contains 16 residues. With 0 bases removed from V and 2 bases from J, the gap between germline ends came to 14 bases. Per the germline V gene, CDR1 is SGHKS and CDR2 is YYEKEE (reference sequence). CDR3 region: CASSLGHRGGNTEAFF. The CDR3, as DNA: TGTGCCAGCAGCTTGGGTCACCGGGGCGGAAACACTGAAGCTTTCTTT.

This clonotype was found a few times. The chain carries TRBV4-1 and TRBJ2-7; D might be TRBD1 (5 bases). The CDR3 contains 13 residues. In germline, CDR1 is MGHRA, CDR2 YSYEKL. V was shortened by 0 bases and J by 5 bases, with 8 bases between the two germline ends. CDR3 nucleotide sequence: TGCGCCAGCAGCCAAGACAGGGCGGACGAGCAGTACTTC. Translating gives CASSQDRADEQYF.

This clonotype was counted at least ten times. V is TRBV7-9 and J is TRBJ2-5; a possible D gene is TRBD1 (6 bases). In germline, CDR1 is SEHNR, CDR2 FQNEAQ (reference sequence). The germline V and J ends were trimmed by 1 base and 2 bases, with 14 bases remaining between them. This CDR3 contains 16 residues. CDR3 sequence reads: CASSLVAKTGQETQYF. For the CDR3, the DNA is TGTGCCAGCAGCTTAGTGGCCAAAACAGGGCAAGAGACCCAGTACTTC.

The chain has TRBV4-3 and TRBJ1-2; no reliable D call. There are 15 residues in the CDR3. The germline CDR1 and CDR2 sequences are LGHNA and YSLEER. Trimming removed 0 bases at V and 4 bases at J, with 12 bases between. CDR3 sequence: CASSQDSGAGYGYTF. DNA for the CDR3: TGCGCCAGCAGCCAAGATTCCGGAGCCGGCTATGGCTACACCTTC.

This clonotype was observed a handful of times. The chain carries TRBV6-2 or TRBV6-3 and TRBJ2-7, with D tentatively TRBD2 (6 bases). CDR1 and CDR2 from the germline V gene are MNHEY and SVGEGT. Trimming removed 0 bases at V and 6 bases at J, with 9 bases between. The length of the CDR3 is 13 residues. CDR3 in DNA: TGTGCCAGCAGTTACTCGGAGGGATTCGAGCAGTACTTC. It yields the protein CASSYSEGFEQYF.

The genes are TRBV7-9 and TRBJ2-7; D is perhaps TRBD1 or TRBD2 (5 bases each). Trimming removed 5 bases at V and 5 bases at J, with 13 bases between. CDR1 and CDR2 from the germline V gene are SEHNR and FQNEAQ (reference sequence). The CDR3 runs to 13 residues. The CDR3 spells CASSHRMTNEQYV. CDR3 in DNA: TGTGCCAGCAGCCACAGGATGACTAACGAGCAGTACGTC.

V and J are TRBV15 and TRBJ2-3, with 9 nucleotides matching TRBD1. The J segment lost 4 bases and the V segment lost 5 bases, leaving 7 bases of the junction unmatched. The length of the CDR3 is 15 residues. Germline CDR1 and CDR2: LNHNV and YYDKDF (reference sequence). DNA of the CDR3: TGTGCCACCAGCTGGGTCGGGACAGGGCCAGATACGCAGTATTTT. Its protein is CATSWVGTGPDTQYF. Variable domain in full (rest from reference TRBV15 and TRBJ2-3): DAMVIQNPRYQVTQFGKPVTLSCSQTLNHNVMYWYQQKSSQAPKLLFHYYDKDFNNEADTPDNFQSRRPNTSFCFLDIRSPGLGDTAMYLCATSWVGTGPDTQYFGPGTRLTVL.

The chain couples TRBV18 to TRBJ2-7; the D is unclear. The CDR3 runs to 13 residues. The germline V gene has CDR1 KGHSH and CDR2 LQKENI. Trimming left V 6 bases short and J 2 bases short, with 11 bases between. The CDR3: CASSPTAAYEQYV. The CDR3 DNA is TGTGCCAGCTCCCCCACGGCGGCCTACGAGCAGTACGTC.

This clonotype has more than one count but fewer than ten. V and J are TRBV11-1 and TRBJ1-1; D not resolved. The germline V gene has CDR1 SGHAT and CDR2 FQDESV (reference sequence). The CDR3 totals 14 residues. V was cut by 8 bases and J by 4 bases, with 17 bases left in between. The CDR3 DNA reads TGTGCCAGCCGTTGGTCGGGCGGGGTCACTGAAGCTTTCTTT. It encodes CASRWSGGVTEAFF.

J is TRBJ1-1 and V is TRBV20-1; D call uncertain. CDR3 length: 12 amino acids. Deletions cut 4 bases from V and 1 base from J, with 7 bases between. Germline V gives CDR1 DFQATT, CDR2 SNEGSKA (reference sequence). DNA for the CDR3: TGCAGTGCTATACTCCGGAACACTGAAGCTTTCTTT. It yields the protein CSAILRNTEAFF.

The sample holds a few counts of this clonotype. V usage is TRBV20-1 and J usage is TRBJ2-7, with 8 bases identical to TRBD2. The CDR3 totals 16 residues. Trimming cost V 0 bases and J 5 bases; bases outside gene matches: 12. In germline, CDR1 is DFQATT, CDR2 SNEGSKA (reference sequence). The CDR3 DNA reads as TGCAGTGCTAGAGATAGCGGAGCGGGGGTACTGGACGAGCAGTACTTC. It encodes CSARDSGAGVLDEQYF.

Only a few counts were recorded for this clonotype. The gene calls are TRBV12-3 or TRBV12-4 and TRBJ1-5; D remains ambiguous. This CDR3 contains 13 residues. V shed 1 base and J shed 5 bases, with 6 bases lying between them. For the CDR3, the DNA is TGTGCCAGCAGTTTAGGGGCCGATCAGCCCCAGCATTTT. Its protein is CASSLGADQPQHF.

This clonotype was observed at least ten times. V is TRBV7-3 and J is TRBJ2-3; D assignment may be TRBD1 or TRBD2 (6 bases each). The V gene's germline CDR1 is SGHTA and CDR2 FQGTGA. V gave up 1 base and J gave up 2 bases, with 10 bases separating them. CDR3 size: 15 residues. The DNA for the CDR3 is TGTGCCAGCAGCTTAAAAGGGGGGTCCACAGATACGCAGTATTTT. The encoded protein is CASSLKGGSTDTQYF.

In its sample, this clonotype was seen many times. The V call is TRBV4-2, the J call TRBJ1-1; D remains ambiguous. Germline loops: CDR1 LGHNA, CDR2 YNFKEQ. CDR3 size: 14 residues. The ends were cut back, 0 bases at V and 1 base at J, with 6 bases in the middle. The CDR3 loop reads CASSQEGQNTEAFF. The CDR3 nucleotides read TGTGCCAGCAGCCAAGAAGGGCAGAACACTGAAGCTTTCTTT.

The chain couples TRBV7-9 to TRBJ1-5; D is unclear. Trimming left V 5 bases short and J 1 base short, with 6 bases between. Germline-derived CDR1 and CDR2 are SEHNR and FQNEAQ (reference sequence). The CDR3 is made up of 13 amino acids. CDR3 nucleotide sequence: TGTGCCAGCAGCGGCATGAGCAATCAGCCCCAGCATTTT. Amino acid sequence: CASSGMSNQPQHF.

This clonotype occurred a few times. The rearrangement joins TRBV4-2 to TRBJ1-1; D gene unclear. CDR3 length: 15 residues. Trimming cost V 1 base and J 0 bases, with 9 bases left between them. CDR1 and CDR2 (germline): LGHNA, YNFKEQ. CDR3: CASSQVQGLNTEAFF. The CDR3 DNA reads TGTGCCAGCAGCCAAGTGCAAGGGTTGAACACTGAAGCTTTCTTT.

There are a few counts of this clonotype. In DNA form, the CDR3 reads TGTGCCATCAGTTGGGACAGGGCCTACGAGCAGTACGTC. As protein: CAISWDRAYEQYV. This sequence joins TRBV10-3 and TRBJ2-7, with 9 nucleotides matching TRBD1. Germline assignment: CDR1 ENHRY and CDR2 SYGVKD. V dropped 5 bases and J dropped 2; count of bases not matched to a gene: 1. The CDR3 contains 13 residues.

This clonotype was seen a few times. This sequence joins TRBV4-1 and TRBJ1-1; D may be TRBD1 (5 bases). CDR1 and CDR2 from the germline V gene are MGHRA and YSYEKL. The CDR3 sequence is 16 residues long. V dropped 0 bases and J dropped 1 base, with 12 bases sitting between them. CDR3 bases: TGCGCCAGCAGCCAAGACCCGGGGCGAGGGAACACTGAAGCTTTCTTT. It is translated as CASSQDPGRGNTEAFF.

For the CDR3, the DNA is TGTGCCAGCAGCTTGTACAGCCGACCATCACCCCTCCACTTT. Encoded protein: CASSLYSRPSPLHF. This chain connects TRBV5-5 to TRBJ1-6; unclear D gene. Trimming removed 1 base from V and 10 bases from J, with 12 bases in between. The germline V gene has CDR1 SGHKS and CDR2 YYEKEE (reference sequence). The length of the CDR3 is 14 residues.

The chain joins TRBV19 to TRBJ2-7, with unresolved D. CDR3 size: 15 residues. The V and J ends lost 7 bases and 6 bases respectively, with 22 bases between them. Germline values: CDR1 LNHDA, CDR2 SQIVND (reference sequence). The CDR3 protein is CASTPGLLAMGEQYF. The CDR3 region has the DNA TGTGCCAGTACCCCAGGTCTTCTTGCTATGGGCGAGCAGTACTTC.